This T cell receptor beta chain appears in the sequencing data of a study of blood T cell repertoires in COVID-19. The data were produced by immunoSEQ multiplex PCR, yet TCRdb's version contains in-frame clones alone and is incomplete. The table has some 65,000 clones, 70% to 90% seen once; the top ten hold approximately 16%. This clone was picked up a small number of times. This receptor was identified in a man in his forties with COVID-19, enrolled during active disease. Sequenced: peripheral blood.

The CDR3 DNA sequence: TGTGCCAGCAGCTTAGGACTGAGACAGGGGGGAGAGCAGTACTTC. Amino acids: CASSLGLRQGGEQYF. The chain recombines TRBV7-3 with TRBJ2-7, with 9 bases that match TRBD1. The germline CDR1 and CDR2 sequences are SGHTA and FQGTGA. The trim removed 2 bases at V and 7 bases at J, leaving 9 bases unmatched. The CDR3 has 15 residues.